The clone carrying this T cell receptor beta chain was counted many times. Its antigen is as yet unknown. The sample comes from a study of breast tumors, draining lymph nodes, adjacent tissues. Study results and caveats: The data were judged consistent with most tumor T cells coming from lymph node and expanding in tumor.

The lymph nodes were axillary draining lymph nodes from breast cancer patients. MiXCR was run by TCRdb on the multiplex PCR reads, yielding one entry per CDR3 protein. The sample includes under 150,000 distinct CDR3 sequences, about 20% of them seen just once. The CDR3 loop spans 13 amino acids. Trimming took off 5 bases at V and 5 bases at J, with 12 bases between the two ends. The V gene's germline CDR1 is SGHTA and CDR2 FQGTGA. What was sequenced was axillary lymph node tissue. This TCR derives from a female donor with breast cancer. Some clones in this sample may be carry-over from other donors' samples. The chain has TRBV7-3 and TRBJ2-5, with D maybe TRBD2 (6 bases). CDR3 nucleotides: TGTGCCAGCAGCCCCGCCCGGGAGGAGACCCAGTACTTC. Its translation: CASSPAREETQYF.